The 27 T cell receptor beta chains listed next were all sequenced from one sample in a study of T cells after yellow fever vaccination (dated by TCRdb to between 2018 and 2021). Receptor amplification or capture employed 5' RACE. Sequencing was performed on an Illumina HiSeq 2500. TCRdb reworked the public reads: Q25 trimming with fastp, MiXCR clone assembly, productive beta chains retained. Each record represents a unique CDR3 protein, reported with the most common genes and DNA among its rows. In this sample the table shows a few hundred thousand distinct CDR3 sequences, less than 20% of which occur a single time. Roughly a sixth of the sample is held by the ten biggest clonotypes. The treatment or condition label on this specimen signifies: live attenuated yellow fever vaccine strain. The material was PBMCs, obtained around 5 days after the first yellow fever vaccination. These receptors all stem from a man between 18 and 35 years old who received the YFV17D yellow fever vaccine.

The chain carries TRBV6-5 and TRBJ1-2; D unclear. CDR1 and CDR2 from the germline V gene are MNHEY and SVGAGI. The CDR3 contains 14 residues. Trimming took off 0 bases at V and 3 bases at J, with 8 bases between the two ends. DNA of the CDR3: TGTGCCAGCAGTTACTCCCCGTATTACTATGGCTACACCTTC. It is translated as CASSYSPYYYGYTF.

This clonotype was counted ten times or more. Written as DNA, the CDR3 is TGTGCCAGCAGCTTAAGTTTTAGCGGAAGCTCCTACAATGAGCAGTTCTTC. This sequence encodes CASSLSFSGSSYNEQFF. V and J are TRBV7-2 and TRBJ2-1, with D possibly being TRBD2 (6 bases). The CDR3 runs to 17 residues. Germline lookup yields CDR1 SGHTA and CDR2 FQGNSA. Trimming shortened V by 2 bases and J by 0 bases, and 14 bases separated the two germline ends.

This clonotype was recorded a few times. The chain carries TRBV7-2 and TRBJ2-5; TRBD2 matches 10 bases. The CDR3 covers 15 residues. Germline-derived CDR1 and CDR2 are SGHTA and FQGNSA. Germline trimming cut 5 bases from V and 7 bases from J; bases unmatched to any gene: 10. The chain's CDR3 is CASSPQAGGPGTQYF. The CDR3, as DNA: TGTGCCAGCAGCCCCCAAGCGGGGGGGCCAGGGACCCAGTACTTC.

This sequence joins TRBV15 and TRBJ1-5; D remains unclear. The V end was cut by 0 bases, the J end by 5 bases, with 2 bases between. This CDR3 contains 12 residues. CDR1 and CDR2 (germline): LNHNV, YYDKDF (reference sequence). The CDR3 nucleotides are TGTGCCACCAGCAGAGACTATCAGCCCCAGCATTTT. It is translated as CATSRDYQPQHF. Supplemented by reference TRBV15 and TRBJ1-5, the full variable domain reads DAMVIQNPRYQVTQFGKPVTLSCSQTLNHNVMYWYQQKSSQAPKLLFHYYDKDFNNEADTPDNFQSRRPNTSFCFLDIRSPGLGDTAMYLCATSRDYQPQHFGDGTRLSIL.

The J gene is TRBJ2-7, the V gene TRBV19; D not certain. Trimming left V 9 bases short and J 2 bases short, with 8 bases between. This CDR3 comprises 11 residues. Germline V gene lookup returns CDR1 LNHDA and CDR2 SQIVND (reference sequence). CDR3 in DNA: TGTGCCAGCATCAGACCCTACGAGCAGTACTTC. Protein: CASIRPYEQYF.

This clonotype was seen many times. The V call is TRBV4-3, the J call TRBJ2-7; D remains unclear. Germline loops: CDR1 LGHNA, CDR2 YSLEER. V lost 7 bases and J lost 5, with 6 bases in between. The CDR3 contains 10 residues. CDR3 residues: CASIWNEQYF. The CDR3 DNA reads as TGCGCCAGCATTTGGAACGAGCAGTACTTC.

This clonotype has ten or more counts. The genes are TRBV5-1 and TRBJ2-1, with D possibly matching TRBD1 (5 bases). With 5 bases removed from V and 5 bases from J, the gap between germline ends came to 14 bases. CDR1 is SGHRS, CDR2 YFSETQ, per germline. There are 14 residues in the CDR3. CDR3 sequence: CASRTVPADNEQFF. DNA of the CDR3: TGCGCCAGCAGGACAGTCCCAGCTGACAATGAGCAGTTCTTC.

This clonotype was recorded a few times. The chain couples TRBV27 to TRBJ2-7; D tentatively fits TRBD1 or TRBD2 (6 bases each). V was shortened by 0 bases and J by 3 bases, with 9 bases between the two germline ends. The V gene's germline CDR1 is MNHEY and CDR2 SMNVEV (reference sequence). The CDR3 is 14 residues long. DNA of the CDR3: TGTGCCAGCAGTTTATCGGGGGGCGGCTACGAGCAGTACTTC. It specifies CASSLSGGGYEQYF.

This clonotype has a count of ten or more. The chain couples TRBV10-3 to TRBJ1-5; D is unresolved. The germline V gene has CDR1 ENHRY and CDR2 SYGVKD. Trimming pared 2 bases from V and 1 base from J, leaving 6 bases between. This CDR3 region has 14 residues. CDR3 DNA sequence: TGTGCCATCAGTGAGGGCGGAAGCAATCAGCCCCAGCATTTT. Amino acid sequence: CAISEGGSNQPQHF.

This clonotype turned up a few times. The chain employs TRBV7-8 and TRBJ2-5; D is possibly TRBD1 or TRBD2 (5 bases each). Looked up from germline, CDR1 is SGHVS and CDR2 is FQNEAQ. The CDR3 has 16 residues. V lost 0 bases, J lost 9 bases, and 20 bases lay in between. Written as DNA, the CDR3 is TGTGCCAGCAGCTTAGCTCTCTTAGTGGGGACGATGGCCCAGTACTTC. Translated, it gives CASSLALLVGTMAQYF.

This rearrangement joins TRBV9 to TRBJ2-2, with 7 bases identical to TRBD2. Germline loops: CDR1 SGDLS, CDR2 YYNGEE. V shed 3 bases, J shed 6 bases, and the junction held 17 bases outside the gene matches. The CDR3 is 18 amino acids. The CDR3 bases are TGTGCCAGCAGCGGACGAGCTGCGGGGGAGGTTTCCGCCGGGGAGCTGTTTTTT. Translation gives CASSGRAAGEVSAGELFF.

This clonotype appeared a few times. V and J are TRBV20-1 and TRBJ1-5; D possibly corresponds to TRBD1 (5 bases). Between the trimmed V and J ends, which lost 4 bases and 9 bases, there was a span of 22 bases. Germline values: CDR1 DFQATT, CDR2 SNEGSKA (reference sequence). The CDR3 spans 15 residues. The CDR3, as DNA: TGCAGTGCTACTTTGGGGCGGCGGGACGAACGGCCCCAGCATTTT. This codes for CSATLGRRDERPQHF.

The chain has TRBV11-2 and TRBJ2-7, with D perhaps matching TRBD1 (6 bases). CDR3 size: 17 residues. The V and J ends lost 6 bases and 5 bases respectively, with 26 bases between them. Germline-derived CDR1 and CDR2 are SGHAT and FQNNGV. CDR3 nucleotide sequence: TGTGCCAGCAGGGGAATTCAGTCCCGGGACAAACACGACGAGCAGTACTTC. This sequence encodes CASRGIQSRDKHDEQYF.

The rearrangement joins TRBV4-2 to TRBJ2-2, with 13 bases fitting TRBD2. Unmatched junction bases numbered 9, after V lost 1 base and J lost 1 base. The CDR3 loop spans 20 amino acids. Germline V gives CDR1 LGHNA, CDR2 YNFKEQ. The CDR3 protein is CASSQGSGLAGAENTGELFF. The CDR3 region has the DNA TGTGCCAGCAGCCAAGGGTCAGGACTAGCGGGGGCCGAGAACACCGGGGAGCTGTTTTTT.

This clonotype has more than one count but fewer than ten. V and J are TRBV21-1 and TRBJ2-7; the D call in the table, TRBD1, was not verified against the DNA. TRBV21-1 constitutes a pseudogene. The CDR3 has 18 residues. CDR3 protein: CASSLVGAVAEPSYEQYV. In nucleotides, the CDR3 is TGTGCCAGCAGCCTGGTGGGCGCGGTAGCGGAACCTTCCTACGAGCAGTACGTC.

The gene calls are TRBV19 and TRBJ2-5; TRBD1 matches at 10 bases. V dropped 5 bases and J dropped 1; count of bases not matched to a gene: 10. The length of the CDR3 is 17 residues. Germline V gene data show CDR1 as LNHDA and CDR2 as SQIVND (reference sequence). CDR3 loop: CASSPTAGTGVQETQYF. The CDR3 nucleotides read TGTGCCAGTAGTCCCACCGCCGGGACAGGGGTCCAAGAGACCCAGTACTTC.

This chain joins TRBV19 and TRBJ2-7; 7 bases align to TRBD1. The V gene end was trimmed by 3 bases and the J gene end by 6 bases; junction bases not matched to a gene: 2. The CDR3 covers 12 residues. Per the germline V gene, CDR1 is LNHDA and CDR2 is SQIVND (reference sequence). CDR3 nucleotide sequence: TGTGCCAGTAGTATTCACAGGGGCGAGCAGTACTTC. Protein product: CASSIHRGEQYF.

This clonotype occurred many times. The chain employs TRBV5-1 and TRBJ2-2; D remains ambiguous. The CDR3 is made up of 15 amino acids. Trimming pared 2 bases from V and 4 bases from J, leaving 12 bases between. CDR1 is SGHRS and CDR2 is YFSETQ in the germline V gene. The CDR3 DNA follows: TGCGCCAGCAGCTTAACACAGAAGGGCACCGGGGAGCTGTTTTTT. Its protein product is CASSLTQKGTGELFF.

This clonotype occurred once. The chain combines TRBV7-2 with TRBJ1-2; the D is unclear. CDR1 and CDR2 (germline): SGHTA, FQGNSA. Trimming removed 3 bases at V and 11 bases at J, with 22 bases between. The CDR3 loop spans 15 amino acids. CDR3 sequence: CASSLTDFLLWRYTF. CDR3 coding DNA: TGTGCCAGCAGCTTGACGGACTTCTTACTATGGAGATACACCTTC.

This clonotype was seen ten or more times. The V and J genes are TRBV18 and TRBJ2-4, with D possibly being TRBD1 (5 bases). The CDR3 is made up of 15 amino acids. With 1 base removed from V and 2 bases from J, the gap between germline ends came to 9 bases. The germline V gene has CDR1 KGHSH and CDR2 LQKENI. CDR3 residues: CASSPQAGSKNIQYF. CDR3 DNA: TGTGCCAGCTCACCACAAGCAGGGTCCAAAAACATTCAGTACTTC.

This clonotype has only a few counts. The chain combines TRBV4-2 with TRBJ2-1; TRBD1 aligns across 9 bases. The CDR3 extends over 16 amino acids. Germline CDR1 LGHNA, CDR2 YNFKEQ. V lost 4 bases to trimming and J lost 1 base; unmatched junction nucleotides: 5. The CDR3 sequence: CASSPQTGGSYNEQFF. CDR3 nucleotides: TGTGCCAGCAGCCCGCAGACAGGGGGATCCTACAATGAGCAGTTCTTC.

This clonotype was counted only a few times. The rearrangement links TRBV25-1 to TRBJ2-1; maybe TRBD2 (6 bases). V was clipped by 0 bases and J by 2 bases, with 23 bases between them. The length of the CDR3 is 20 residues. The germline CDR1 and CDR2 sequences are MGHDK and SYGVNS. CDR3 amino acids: CASSEYGGSRSGGTYNEQFF. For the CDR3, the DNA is TGTGCCAGCAGTGAATATGGGGGTAGCCGATCTGGGGGGACCTACAATGAGCAGTTCTTC.

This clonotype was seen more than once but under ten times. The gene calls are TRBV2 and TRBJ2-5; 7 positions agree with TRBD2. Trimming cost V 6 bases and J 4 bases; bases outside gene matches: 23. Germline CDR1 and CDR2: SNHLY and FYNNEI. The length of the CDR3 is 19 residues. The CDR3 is CASSPGRAGGMGARETQYF. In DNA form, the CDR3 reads TGTGCCAGCAGCCCCGGACGGGCCGGGGGGATGGGAGCAAGAGAGACCCAGTACTTC.

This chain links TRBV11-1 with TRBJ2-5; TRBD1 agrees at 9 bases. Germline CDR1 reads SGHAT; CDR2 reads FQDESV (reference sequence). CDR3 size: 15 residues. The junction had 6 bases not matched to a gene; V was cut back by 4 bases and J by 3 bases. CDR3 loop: CASSWSGTGKETQYF. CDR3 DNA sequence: TGTGCCAGCAGCTGGTCCGGGACAGGGAAAGAGACCCAGTACTTC.

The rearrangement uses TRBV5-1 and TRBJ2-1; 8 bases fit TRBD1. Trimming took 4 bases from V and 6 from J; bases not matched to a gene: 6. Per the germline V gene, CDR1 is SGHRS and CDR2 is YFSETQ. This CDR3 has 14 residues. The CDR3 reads CASSLQGQANEQFF. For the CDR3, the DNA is TGCGCCAGCAGCCTCCAGGGACAGGCCAATGAGCAGTTCTTC.

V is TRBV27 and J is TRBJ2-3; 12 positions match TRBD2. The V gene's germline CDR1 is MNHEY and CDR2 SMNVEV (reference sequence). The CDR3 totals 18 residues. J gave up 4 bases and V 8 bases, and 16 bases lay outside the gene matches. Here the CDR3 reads CASVPTSGGLSPPDTQYF. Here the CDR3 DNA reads TGTGCCAGCGTTCCAACTAGCGGGGGGCTCTCTCCCCCAGATACGCAGTATTTT.

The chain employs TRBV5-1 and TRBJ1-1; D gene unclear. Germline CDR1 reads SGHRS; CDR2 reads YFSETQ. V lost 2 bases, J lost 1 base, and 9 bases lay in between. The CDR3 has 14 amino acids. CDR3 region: CASSLHPENTEAFF. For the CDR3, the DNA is TGCGCCAGCAGCTTACACCCGGAGAACACTGAAGCTTTCTTT.